Following are 32 T cell receptor beta chains from one sample sequenced in a study of read filtering for tumor transcriptome and immune sequencing. Molecular barcoded adaptors covering alpha/delta and beta/gamma chains were used on roughly 370 ng RNA. One entry per CDR3 protein, called by TCRdb with MiXCR from the reads. The table includes 50,000 or so distinct CDR3 sequences, roughly a fifth detected once. The sequenced sample was a population of CD138-negative cells sorted from bone marrow. These receptors were obtained from a donor at least 40 years old with multiple myeloma.

With respect to this clonotype: Because the CDR3 is missing its conserved closing phenylalanine or tryptophan, this is likely a read error. The chain employs TRBV7-3 and TRBJ2-2; TRBD2 is a possible D gene (6 bases). Trimming shortened V by 5 bases and J by 2 bases, and 12 bases separated the two germline ends. Germline V gives CDR1 SGHTA, CDR2 FQGTGA. This CDR3 region has 15 residues. CDR3 residues: CASSASGLNTGELFL. CDR3 DNA: TGTGCCAGCAGCGCGTCTGGACTAAACACCGGGGAGCTGTTTCTT.

This clonotype was seen at least ten times. The chain carries TRBV6-2 or TRBV6-3 and TRBJ1-5; a possible D gene is TRBD1 (6 bases). V lost 1 base and J 1 base, leaving 17 bases between the germline ends. Germline CDR1 reads MNHEY; CDR2 reads SVGEGT. The CDR3 totals 18 residues. The CDR3 loop is CASSYFRGKEKSNQPQHF. The CDR3 DNA is TGTGCCAGCAGTTACTTCAGGGGCAAGGAAAAAAGCAATCAGCCCCAGCATTTT.

This rearrangement joins TRBV7-2 to TRBJ2-3; 13 bases match TRBD2. After removal of 5 bases from V and 0 bases from J, the junction contained 2 bases not matched to a gene. The CDR3 spans 16 residues. Germline V gene lookup returns CDR1 SGHTA and CDR2 FQGNSA. The chain's CDR3 is CASSRGLAGSTDTQYF. The CDR3 DNA is TGTGCCAGCAGCCGGGGACTAGCGGGAAGCACAGATACGCAGTATTTT.

This clonotype was seen at least ten times. The V and J genes are TRBV4-3 and TRBJ1-6, with D maybe TRBD1 (6 bases). This CDR3 has 16 amino acids. From germline, CDR1 is LGHNA and CDR2 YSLEER. The V end lost 0 bases, the J end lost 7 bases, and 13 bases lay between the germline ends. The CDR3 spells CASSQDLGRGNSPLHF. CDR3 coding DNA: TGCGCCAGCAGCCAAGATCTGGGCAGGGGAAATTCACCCCTCCACTTT.

This clonotype has at least ten counts. The genes are TRBV3-1 and TRBJ2-1; the D gene is possibly TRBD1 (6 bases). The germline V gene encodes CDR1 LGHDT and CDR2 YNNKEL (reference sequence). With 0 bases removed from V and 8 bases from J, the gap between germline ends came to 26 bases. The CDR3 has 19 residues. CDR3 DNA sequence: TGTGCCAGCAGCCAAGATGCGTTTGAGGGGACACAAGAATTGGATGAGCAGTTCTTC. Amino acid sequence: CASSQDAFEGTQELDEQFF.

At least ten counts were recorded for this clonotype. The chain joins TRBV5-1 to TRBJ2-6, with D perhaps TRBD1 (6 bases). With 7 bases removed from V and 0 bases from J, the gap between germline ends came to 14 bases. Germline assignment: CDR1 SGHRS and CDR2 YFSETQ. The CDR3 is 16 amino acids. The CDR3 DNA sequence: TGCGCCAGCGTCCGGGACACTTCCTCTGGGGCCAACGTCCTGACTTTC. It yields the protein CASVRDTSSGANVLTF.

Of note for this clonotype: This may come from a read error, since a much larger clone is one base off. The chain carries TRBV29-1 and TRBJ1-1, with 8 bases matching TRBD1. Per the germline V gene, CDR1 is SQVTM and CDR2 is ANQGSEA. CDR3 length equals 11 residues. CDR3 bases: TGCAGCGGACAGGGGCGCACTGAAGCTATCTTT. Protein product: CSGQGRTEAIF.

As concerns this clonotype: This may be a read error, as it is one base from a much larger clone. The chain combines TRBV29-1 with TRBJ1-2, with D perhaps matching TRBD1 (6 bases). Trimming shortened V by 1 base and J by 4 bases, and 10 bases separated the two germline ends. This CDR3 spans 13 amino acids. The germline gives CDR1 SQVTM, CDR2 ANQGSEA. DNA for the CDR3: TGCAGCGTTGAAGTCGGGGGGGCCTATGGCTACACCTTC. Amino acids: CSVEVGGAYGYTF.

This clonotype showed up many times. V is TRBV28 and J is TRBJ2-6; D may correspond to TRBD1 or TRBD2 (5 bases each). This CDR3 has 17 residues. Per germline, CDR1 MDHEN and CDR2 SYDVKM. The V end lost 10 bases, the J end lost 1 base, and 20 bases lay between the germline ends. The DNA for the CDR3 is TGTGCCACCGCTAAGAGGGGTCCCGGGTCTGGGGCCAACGTCCTGACTTTC. Translating it yields CATAKRGPGSGANVLTF.

The sample holds many counts of this clonotype. This chain links TRBV5-1 with TRBJ2-1; perhaps TRBD1 as D (5 bases). The CDR3 consists of 15 residues. The V end was cut by 0 bases, the J end by 4 bases, with 11 bases between. The germline V gene encodes CDR1 SGHRS and CDR2 YFSETQ. CDR3 sequence: CASSLGGKGYNEQFF. The CDR3 coding sequence is TGCGCCAGCAGCTTGGGGGGAAAGGGGTACAATGAGCAGTTCTTC.

This clonotype was seen at least ten times. This chain uses TRBV11-2 with TRBJ1-3; possibly TRBD1 for D (5 bases). The germline V gene encodes CDR1 SGHAT and CDR2 FQNNGV. The CDR3 extends over 15 amino acids. V lost 2 bases and J 2 bases, leaving 10 bases between the germline ends. CDR3 amino acids: CASSLQGTPGNTIYF. In nucleotides, the CDR3 is TGTGCCAGCAGCTTACAGGGTACGCCTGGAAACACCATATATTTT.

This clonotype was seen ten or more times. The chain joins TRBV3-1 to TRBJ2-7; D remains unclear. CDR3 length: 11 amino acids. Germline assignment: CDR1 LGHDT and CDR2 YNNKEL (reference sequence). The ends were cut back, 1 base at V and 6 bases at J, with 4 bases in the middle. CDR3 protein: CASSQGVEQYF. In DNA, the CDR3 is TGTGCCAGCAGCCAAGGGGTCGAGCAGTACTTC.

The chain couples TRBV30 to TRBJ1-5; D is perhaps TRBD1 (6 bases). V was pared by 6 bases and J by 6 bases, with 15 bases between. Germline assignment: CDR1 GTSNPN and CDR2 SVGIG (reference sequence). This CDR3 spans 13 amino acids. CDR3 amino acids: CACRTGSGQPQHF. CDR3 nucleotides: TGTGCCTGTCGAACAGGGTCAGGTCAGCCCCAGCATTTT.

Concerning this clonotype: Its ends do not fully match the called genes, so a read error is possible. The chain recombines TRBV7-3 with TRBJ2-5; 8 bases align to TRBD2. Germline V gene sequence: CDR1 SGHTA, CDR2 FQGTGA. The CDR3 is 15 residues long. CDR3 amino acids: CANSTSGSGTETQYF. CDR3 DNA: TGTGCCAACAGCACCAGCGGGAGCGGCACGGAGACCCAGTACTTC.

V is TRBV10-3 and J is TRBJ2-2; TRBD1 is a possible D gene (6 bases). V lost 2 bases and J 5 bases, leaving 9 bases between the germline ends. CDR1 and CDR2 (germline): ENHRY, SYGVKD. There are 14 residues in the CDR3. The CDR3: CAISETGRTGELFF. In DNA form, the CDR3 reads TGTGCCATCAGTGAGACAGGGAGAACCGGGGAGCTGTTTTTT.

This clonotype has only a few counts. The chain couples TRBV18 to TRBJ2-4; D is undetermined. V was trimmed by 3 bases and J by 1 base, leaving 13 bases between them. The CDR3 extends over 16 amino acids. The germline CDR1 and CDR2 sequences are KGHSH and LQKENI. In nucleotides, the CDR3 is TGTGCCAGCTCACCTACTTTGGTTTTGGCCAAAAACATTCAGTACTTC. Residues: CASSPTLVLAKNIQYF.

There are many counts of this clonotype. The chain is built from TRBV23-1 and TRBJ2-1; 10 bases fit TRBD2. TRBV23-1 is an ORF for which the function is uncertain. The CDR3 is 16 amino acids. The trim removed 10 bases at V and 6 bases at J, leaving 15 bases unmatched. The CDR3 loop is CATPGRASGSFNEQFF. DNA of the CDR3: TGCGCCACCCCAGGGAGGGCTAGCGGGAGTTTCAATGAGCAGTTCTTC.

This clonotype occurred a few times. This may stem from a read error, because a much larger clone lies one nucleotide away. The V gene is TRBV3-1, the J gene TRBJ2-1, with 9 bases that match TRBD2. This CDR3 has 15 residues. Germline assignment: CDR1 LGHDT and CDR2 YNNKEL (reference sequence). The trim removed 8 bases at V and 6 bases at J, leaving 11 bases unmatched. The chain's CDR3 is CASQIAGATCNEQFF. CDR3 nucleotide sequence: TGTGCCAGCCAAATAGCGGGAGCAACTTGCAATGAGCAGTTCTTC.

This clonotype was detected ten times or more. V usage is TRBV29-1 and J usage is TRBJ2-7; TRBD1 matches at 11 bases. The CDR3 covers 14 residues. The germline V gene encodes CDR1 SQVTM and CDR2 ANQGSEA. Trimming removed 4 bases from V and 6 bases from J; junction bases left unmatched: 8. CDR3 DNA sequence: TGCAGCGTTGTCACCGGGACAGGGGGGCGCGAGCAGTACTTC. This translates into CSVVTGTGGREQYF.

The CDR3 reads CASSLEGGEQYF. The CDR3 coding sequence is TGTGCCAGCAGCTTAGAGGGGGGCGAGCAGTACTTC. V and J are TRBV7-9 and TRBJ2-7; D tentatively fits TRBD1 or TRBD2 (6 bases each). V was pared by 1 base and J by 6 bases, with 7 bases between. CDR1 and CDR2 (germline): SEHNR, FQNEAQ (reference sequence). This CDR3 has 12 residues.

This clonotype was counted at least ten times. V usage is TRBV29-1 and J usage is TRBJ2-7; perhaps TRBD1 as D (5 bases). Trimming left V 1 base short and J 0 bases short, with 16 bases between. CDR1 is SQVTM and CDR2 is ANQGSEA in the germline V gene. The CDR3 extends over 16 amino acids. Here the CDR3 reads CSVEGAGGARSYEQYF. Written as DNA, the CDR3 is TGCAGCGTTGAAGGGGCCGGTGGGGCGCGCTCCTACGAGCAGTACTTC.

In this sample, this clonotype turned up many times. V is TRBV10-1 and J is TRBJ2-3; D gene ambiguous. Per the germline V gene, CDR1 is WNHNN and CDR2 is SYGVQD (reference sequence). The germline V and J ends were trimmed by 6 bases and 2 bases, with 12 bases remaining between them. This CDR3 spans 14 amino acids. The CDR3 region is CASSWGRITDTQYF. The CDR3 region has the DNA TGCGCCAGCAGCTGGGGAAGAATCACAGATACGCAGTATTTT.

This clonotype occurred a few times. The CDR3 here is CSVTYDRMNTEAFF. As DNA, the CDR3 is TGCAGCGTTACCTATGACAGGATGAACACTGAAGCTTTCTTT. The chain joins TRBV29-1 to TRBJ1-1; D possibly corresponds to TRBD1 (6 bases). The ends were cut back, 5 bases at V and 0 bases at J, with 13 bases in the middle. Germline CDR1 is SQVTM and CDR2 is ANQGSEA. The CDR3 sequence is 14 residues long.

This clonotype was counted a few times. The rearrangement uses TRBV7-3 and TRBJ2-1; perhaps TRBD1 as D (7 bases). CDR1 and CDR2 from the germline V gene are SGHTA and FQGTGA. This CDR3 comprises 14 residues. Trimming left V 5 bases short and J 10 bases short, with 18 bases between. CDR3 amino acids: CASSPAGGRGEQFF. In nucleotides, the CDR3 is TGTGCCAGCAGCCCCGCCGGGGGCAGGGGGGAGCAGTTCTTC. Filled out from reference TRBV7-3 and TRBJ2-1, the complete variable domain reads GAGVSQTPSNKVTEKGKYVELRCDPISGHTALYWYRQSLGQGPEFLIYFQGTGAADDSGLPNDRFFAVRPEGSVSTLKIQRTERGDSAVYLCASSPAGGRGEQFFGPGTRLTVL.

This clonotype came up many times. CDR3 coding DNA: TGCGCCAGCAGCCAAGTCAATCGGGCCCTGGATGAGCAGTTCTTC. This sequence encodes CASSQVNRALDEQFF. This chain joins TRBV4-3 and TRBJ2-1; D is uncertain. V was cut by 1 base and J by 8 bases, with 15 bases left in between. The CDR3 length is 15 residues. CDR1 and CDR2 from the germline V gene are LGHNA and YSLEER.

This clonotype has only a few counts. The chain recombines TRBV10-3 with TRBJ2-3, with D unclear. Germline CDR1 reads ENHRY; CDR2 reads SYGVKD. The length of the CDR3 is 12 residues. V was cut by 7 bases and J by 2 bases, with 7 bases left in between. CDR3 sequence reads: CAIKGNTDTQYF. CDR3 in DNA: TGTGCCATCAAGGGAAACACAGATACGCAGTATTTT.

This clonotype was observed a handful of times. The chain uses TRBV20-1 and TRBJ1-6; the match to TRBD1 covers 11 bases. Germline values: CDR1 DFQATT, CDR2 SNEGSKA (reference sequence). The CDR3 covers 15 residues. The V gene end was trimmed by 1 base and the J gene end by 6 bases; junction bases not matched to a gene: 2. The CDR3 sequence is CSARVDRGRNSPLHF. CDR3 in DNA: TGCAGTGCTAGAGTGGACAGGGGGCGTAATTCACCCCTCCACTTT.

As concerns this clonotype: This clone may be a read error of a much larger clone one base away. As the CDR3 is not closed by the conserved phenylalanine or tryptophan, this likely results from a read error. The chain uses TRBV5-1 and TRBJ1-1; 8 nucleotides agree with TRBD1. Trimming took 0 bases from V and 3 from J; bases not matched to a gene: 4. The CDR3 totals 15 residues. In germline, CDR1 is SGHRS, CDR2 YFSETQ. In nucleotides, the CDR3 is TGCGCCAGCAGCTTGGAAGACAGGGGTGACACTGAAGCTTTCCTT. Amino acid sequence: CASSLEDRGDTEAFL.

This clonotype has ten or more counts. The chain joins TRBV6-5 to TRBJ2-1, with D perhaps TRBD1 (6 bases). The CDR3 is 13 residues long. Germline lookup yields CDR1 MNHEY and CDR2 SVGAGI. Trimming cost V 4 bases and J 8 bases, with 12 bases left between them. The CDR3 nucleotides read TGTGCCAGCAGTTCCACCAGGGGATATGAGCAGTTCTTC. It is translated as CASSSTRGYEQFF.

In its sample, this clonotype was seen many times. This sequence joins TRBV27 and TRBJ1-2; D may be TRBD1 (6 bases). Looked up from germline, CDR1 is MNHEY and CDR2 is SMNVEV (reference sequence). The CDR3 has 16 amino acids. Trimming removed 5 bases from V and 0 bases from J, with 16 bases in between. In DNA, the CDR3 is TGTGCCAGCAGTCCAACCTTGGACAGCTCTAACTATGGCTACACCTTC. Translated: CASSPTLDSSNYGYTF.

In regard to this clonotype: This is likely an artifact of a read error, given a far larger clone one base away. This chain connects TRBV7-8 to TRBJ2-3, with D possibly being TRBD2 (6 bases). This CDR3 has 15 amino acids. V lost 8 bases, J lost 6 bases, and 21 bases lay in between. Germline CDR1 SGHVS, CDR2 FQNEAQ. In nucleotides, the CDR3 is TGTGCCAGCGGCTCGTCGGGACTCCTGGAGGATACGCAGTATTTT. It is translated as CASGSSGLLEDTQYF.

As to this clonotype: One end of the junction fails to match germline, which may point to a read error. The J gene is TRBJ1-4, the V gene TRBV3-1; D is uncertain. This CDR3 spans 14 amino acids. The V gene's germline CDR1 is LGHDT and CDR2 YNNKEL (reference sequence). CDR3 protein: CAGSQEVLNEKLFF. DNA of the CDR3: TGTGCCGGCAGCCAAGAGGTATTAAATGAAAAACTGTTTTTT.